The present entry profiles one T cell receptor beta chain with its context. This entry belongs to a study of control samples from healthy donors and cancer patients. The table came from immunoSEQ multiplex PCR; TCRdb's copy has only in-frame clones and leaves some out. The sample lists 100,000 to 150,000 clones, 85% to 95% seen once, with 8.5% to 10% in the top ten. The CDR3 runs to 14 residues. V was cut by 5 bases and J by 2 bases, with 12 bases left in between. The germline V gene encodes CDR1 LGHDT and CDR2 YNNKEL (reference sequence). The receptor comes from a man aged 18 to 35 in good health. Sequencing input: blood. The V call is TRBV3-1 (or the pseudogene TRBV3-2), the J call TRBJ1-1, with D perhaps TRBD1 (5 bases). The CDR3 nucleotides are TGTGCCAGCAGCATCAGCGACAGTAACACTGAAGCTTTCTTT. Its translation is CASSISDSNTEAFF.